The 8 T cell receptor beta chains in this list originate from one sample, sequenced in a study of cytomegalovirus exposure and HLA in healthy donors. Both 60 Vbeta primers and 13 Jbeta primers went into the PCR. The protocol was immunoSEQ multiplex PCR, while the TCRdb copy is restricted to in-frame clones and leaves out a portion. The data show fewer than 200,000 clones, 60% to 80% seen once. The sample comprised PBMCs. These receptors all come from a man aged 25 to 45 in good health and CMV-seropositive.

This chain joins TRBV7-9 and TRBJ2-7, with 10 bases matching TRBD2. Trimming cost V 1 base and J 0 bases; bases outside gene matches: 3. The CDR3 sequence is 16 residues long. CDR1 and CDR2 from the germline V gene are SEHNR and FQNEAQ (reference sequence). The CDR3 DNA reads as TGTGCCAGCAGCTTAGGAGCGGGGGGGATCTCCTACGAGCAGTACTTC. Translating gives CASSLGAGGISYEQYF. The full variable domain, with the rest looked up from reference TRBV7-9 and TRBJ2-7, is DTGVSQNPRHKITKRGQNVTFRCDPISEHNRLYWYRQTLGQGPEFLTYFQNEAQLEKSRLLSDRFSAERPKGSFSTLEIQRTEQGDSAMYLCASSLGAGGISYEQYFGPGTRLTVT.

The table lists this clone with a count of one. The sample carries other DNA sequences with the same CDR3. The rearrangement uses TRBV27 and TRBJ2-7; TRBD2 is a possible D gene (6 bases). The ends were cut back, 0 bases at V and 0 bases at J, with 6 bases in the middle. This CDR3 is built from 14 residues. Germline values: CDR1 MNHEY, CDR2 SMNVEV (reference sequence). CDR3 nucleotide sequence: TGTGCCAGCAGTTTATCCGGGGGCTCCTACGAGCAGTACTTC. This encodes CASSLSGGSYEQYF.

The chain is built from TRBV27 and TRBJ2-7; a weak D match, TRBD1 (5 bases). Per germline, CDR1 MNHEY and CDR2 SMNVEV (reference sequence). This CDR3 is built from 14 residues. Trimming left V 3 bases short and J 2 bases short, with 11 bases between. CDR3 coding DNA: TGTGCCAGCAGTTTGTCTGGACATGCCTACGAGCAGTACTTC. Its protein product is CASSLSGHAYEQYF.

The J gene is TRBJ2-3, the V gene TRBV4-2; tentatively, D is TRBD1 (7 bases). Trimming took off 8 bases at V and 9 bases at J, with 15 bases between the two ends. Germline V gene data show CDR1 as LGHNA and CDR2 as YNFKEQ. This CDR3 has 12 residues. The CDR3 protein is CASRAEGATQYF. The CDR3, as DNA: TGTGCCAGCCGGGCGGAGGGGGCAACGCAGTATTTT.

The J gene is TRBJ1-1, the V gene TRBV27, with a possible D match to TRBD1 (6 bases). The germline V gene has CDR1 MNHEY and CDR2 SMNVEV (reference sequence). The CDR3 sequence is 13 residues long. V was clipped by 0 bases and J by 4 bases, with 6 bases between them. CDR3 sequence reads: CASSLSRGTEAFF. For the CDR3, the DNA is TGTGCCAGCAGTTTATCCAGGGGCACTGAAGCTTTCTTT.

V and J are TRBV4-1 and TRBJ2-1; 11 bases map to TRBD2. Germline assignment: CDR1 MGHRA and CDR2 YSYEKL. V trimming: 5 bases; J trimming: 2 bases; junction bases outside the gene matches: 8. The CDR3 is 17 residues long. The DNA of the CDR3 is TGCGCCAGCAGCAATATCCTAGCGGGGGGTCCCTACAATGAGCAGTTCTTC. Translating it yields CASSNILAGGPYNEQFF.

CDR3 residues: CASSLRLSPGLAGVTVGYEQYF. CDR3 in DNA: TGTGCCAGCAGTCTCAGACTCTCGCCAGGACTAGCGGGGGTAACGGTTGGTTACGAGCAGTACTTC. The rearrangement links TRBV28 to TRBJ2-7, with 13 bases lining up with TRBD2. Unmatched junction bases numbered 26, after V lost 5 bases and J lost 4 bases. CDR3 length: 22 residues. The germline V gene has CDR1 MDHEN and CDR2 SYDVKM.

The chain is built from TRBV7-2 and TRBJ2-5; TRBD1 matches 7 bases. Per germline, CDR1 SGHTA and CDR2 FQGNSA. The junction had 11 bases not matched to a gene; V was cut back by 5 bases and J by 5 bases. The CDR3 loop spans 15 amino acids. The CDR3 sequence: CASSPGQDLRETQYF. The DNA of the CDR3 is TGTGCCAGCAGCCCAGGACAGGACCTCCGGGAGACCCAGTACTTC.